These T cell receptor beta chains were read from a single sample in a study of blood T cell repertoires in COVID-19. Generated by immunoSEQ multiplex PCR, the TCRdb table keeps only in-frame clones and is missing some. The table includes approximately 300,000 clones, around 90% detected once. What was sequenced was peripheral blood. The receptor source for this set is a woman aged 25-40 years with COVID-19, enrolled during active disease. CDR3s include the opening cysteine and the closing phenylalanine or tryptophan. The order of the fields is V gene, clone size, CDR3 protein. Rows may omit the clone size; those that give it use once, few, many or a size class.

V gene: TRBV7-2
clone size: few
CDR3 protein: CASSFTTGLNTEAFF

V gene: TRBV4-3
clone size: once
CDR3 protein: CASSQASATGELFF

V gene: TRBV9
clone size: .
CDR3 protein: CASSVGLAGGPGEQYF

V gene: TRBV2
clone size: .
CDR3 protein: CASSPEREVSYEQYF

V gene: TRBV4-1
clone size: .
CDR3 protein: CASSQDAVGRGSETQYF

V gene: TRBV5-4
clone size: .
CDR3 protein: CASSPDRGLSNYGYTF

V gene: TRBV2
clone size: .
CDR3 protein: CASRENRASNQPQHF

V gene: TRBV2
clone size: .
CDR3 protein: CASSIPGSGANVLTF

V gene: TRBV6-5
clone size: .
CDR3 protein: CASRLDREGGYTF

V gene: TRBV7-3
clone size: .
CDR3 protein: CASSLREYSYNEQFF

V gene: TRBV7-6
clone size: .
CDR3 protein: CASTFTGTAYQETQYF

V gene: TRBV30
clone size: .
CDR3 protein: CAWSVGQGGYGYTF

V gene: TRBV30
clone size: .
CDR3 protein: CASGLAGGYEQYF

V gene: TRBV6-5
clone size: .
CDR3 protein: CASSYSKGRNSPLHF

V gene: TRBV4-3
clone size: .
CDR3 protein: CASSQDRLQNTEAFF

V gene: TRBV5-6
clone size: .
CDR3 protein: CASSPWTALNEKLFF

V gene: TRBV11-2
clone size: .
CDR3 protein: CASSLTGTGELNEKLFF

V gene: TRBV28
clone size: .
CDR3 protein: CASSFSAAGQPQHF

V gene: TRBV6-1
clone size: .
CDR3 protein: CASSVEQAPTNYGYTF

V gene: TRBV2
clone size: .
CDR3 protein: CASGGGLAMSEQYF

V gene: TRBV28
clone size: .
CDR3 protein: CASSRTASNQPQHF

V gene: TRBV7-2
clone size: .
CDR3 protein: CASSLRQGAIPQFF

V gene: TRBV5-8
clone size: .
CDR3 protein: CASSLGTSGSPDTQYF

V gene: TRBV30
clone size: .
CDR3 protein: CAWSKDRFNQPQHF

V gene: TRBV3-1/TRBV3-2
clone size: .
CDR3 protein: CASSRGQGDTEAFF

V gene: TRBV29-1
clone size: .
CDR3 protein: CSVGRGLLAGNEQFF

V gene: TRBV28
clone size: .
CDR3 protein: CASSYLAGGSNYEQYF

V gene: TRBV5-1
clone size: .
CDR3 protein: CASSLPFGTRSYNEQFF

V gene: TRBV5-6
clone size: .
CDR3 protein: CASSPSPRGPDTQYF

V gene: TRBV10-1
clone size: many
CDR3 protein: CASSEGLSTGEQYF

V gene: TRBV2
clone size: .
CDR3 protein: CASMSQWNTEAFF

V gene: TRBV5-6
clone size: .
CDR3 protein: CASSLIGDSYEQYF

V gene: TRBV3-1/TRBV3-2
clone size: few
CDR3 protein: CASSPLAGSTDTQYF

V gene: TRBV19
clone size: once
CDR3 protein: CASSSADRVGYSNQPQHF

V gene: TRBV6-1
clone size: .
CDR3 protein: CASSESGGSNQPQHF

V gene: TRBV5-1
clone size: .
CDR3 protein: CASSKLAPVGTGELFF

V gene: TRBV5-6
clone size: .
CDR3 protein: CASSLGLLIPNYGYTF

V gene: TRBV25-1
clone size: .
CDR3 protein: CASSDPGRGTDTQYF

V gene: TRBV4-1
clone size: .
CDR3 protein: CASSEVTRTGELFF

V gene: TRBV30
clone size: .
CDR3 protein: CAWSDTTGGSYEQYF

V gene: TRBV6-6
clone size: .
CDR3 protein: CASSYPSQGLSNEQYF

V gene: TRBV30
clone size: .
CDR3 protein: CAWETVTPFYGYTF

V gene: TRBV15
clone size: .
CDR3 protein: CATSAVDRGDEQYF

V gene: TRBV27
clone size: .
CDR3 protein: CASSSGQAEQYF

V gene: TRBV10-2
clone size: .
CDR3 protein: CASSEIGAPGTQYF

V gene: TRBV2
clone size: .
CDR3 protein: CASSGAGASHGYTF

V gene: TRBV2
clone size: few
CDR3 protein: CASRPGASGSYEQYF

V gene: TRBV19
clone size: .
CDR3 protein: CASSTRLAGVGETQYF

V gene: TRBV7-9
clone size: .
CDR3 protein: CASSPTGIYEKLFF

V gene: TRBV27
clone size: .
CDR3 protein: CASSFHNQPQHF

V gene: TRBV4-2
clone size: once
CDR3 protein: CASSQELAGGTGELFF